A single TCR beta chain is shown here with its context. As yet, its antigen is unknown. The record originates from a study of early T cells in non-severe SARS-CoV-2 infection. General study findings and limits: VDJdb-based matching was biased toward anti-spike CD8 responses and missed private and CD4 specificities.

There are 15 residues in the CDR3. Per germline, CDR1 PRHDT and CDR2 FYEKMQ (reference sequence). V dropped 5 bases and J dropped 4 bases, with 15 bases sitting between them. Each cDNA molecule carried a unique molecular identifier. TCRdb analysed the 5' RACE reads with MiXCR anew, one entry per CDR3 protein. Of tens of thousands of distinct CDR3 sequences listed, roughly 6% are singletons. The sample comprised whole blood. The chain uses TRBV13 and TRBJ2-1; perhaps D is TRBD1 or TRBD2 (5 bases each). The TCR comes from an adult who was a healthcare worker with PCR-confirmed SARS-CoV-2 infection or an uninfected control (not recorded which). The CDR3 spells CASSRDGKGYNEQFF. The CDR3 nucleotides read TGTGCCAGCAGCCGGGACGGGAAAGGGTACAATGAGCAGTTCTTC.